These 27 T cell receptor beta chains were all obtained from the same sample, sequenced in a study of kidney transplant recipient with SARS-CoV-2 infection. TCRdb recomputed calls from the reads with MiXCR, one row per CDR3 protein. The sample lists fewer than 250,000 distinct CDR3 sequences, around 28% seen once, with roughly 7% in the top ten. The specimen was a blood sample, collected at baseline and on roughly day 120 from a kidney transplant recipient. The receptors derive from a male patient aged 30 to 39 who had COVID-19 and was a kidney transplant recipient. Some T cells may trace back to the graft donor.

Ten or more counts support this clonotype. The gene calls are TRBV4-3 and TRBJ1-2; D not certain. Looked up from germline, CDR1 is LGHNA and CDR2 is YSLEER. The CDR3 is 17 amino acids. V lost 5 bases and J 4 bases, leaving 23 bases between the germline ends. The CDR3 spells CASSSNVGRRKTYGYTF. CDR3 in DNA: TGCGCCAGCAGCTCGAACGTAGGACGTCGAAAGACCTATGGCTACACCTTC.

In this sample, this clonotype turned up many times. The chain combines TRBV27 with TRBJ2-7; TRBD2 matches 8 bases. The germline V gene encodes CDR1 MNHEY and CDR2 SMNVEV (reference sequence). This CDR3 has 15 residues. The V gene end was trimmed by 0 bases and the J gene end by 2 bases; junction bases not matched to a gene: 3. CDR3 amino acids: CASSLSGRGAYEQYF. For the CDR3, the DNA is TGTGCCAGCAGTTTATCCGGGAGGGGAGCCTACGAGCAGTACTTC.

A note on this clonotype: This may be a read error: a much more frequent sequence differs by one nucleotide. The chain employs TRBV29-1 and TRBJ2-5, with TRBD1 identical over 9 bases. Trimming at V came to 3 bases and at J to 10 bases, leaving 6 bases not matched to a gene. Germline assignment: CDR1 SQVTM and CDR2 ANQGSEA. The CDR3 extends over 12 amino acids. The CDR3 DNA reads TGCAGCGTTGACGGGGACAGGGAAAACCAGTACTTC. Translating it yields CSVDGDRENQYF.

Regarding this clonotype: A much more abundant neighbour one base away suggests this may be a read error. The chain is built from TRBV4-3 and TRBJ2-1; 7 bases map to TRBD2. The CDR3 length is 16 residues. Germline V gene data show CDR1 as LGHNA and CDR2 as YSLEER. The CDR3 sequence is CAGSQGSPGGHNEQFF. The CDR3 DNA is TGCGCCGGCAGCCAAGGTTCTCCGGGAGGTCACAATGAGCAGTTCTTC.

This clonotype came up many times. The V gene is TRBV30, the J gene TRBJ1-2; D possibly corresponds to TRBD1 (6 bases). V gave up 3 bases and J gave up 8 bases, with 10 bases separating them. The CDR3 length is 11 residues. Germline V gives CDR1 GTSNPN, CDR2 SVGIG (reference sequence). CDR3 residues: CAWRGAYGYTF. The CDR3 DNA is TGTGCCTGGAGGGGGGCGTACGGCTACACCTTC. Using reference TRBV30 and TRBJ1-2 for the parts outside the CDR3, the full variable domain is SQTIHQWPATLVQPVGSPLSLECTVEGTSNPNLYWYRQAAGRGLQLLFYSVGIGQISSEVPQNLSASRPQDRQFILSSKKLLLSDSGFYLCAWRGAYGYTFGSGTRLTVV.

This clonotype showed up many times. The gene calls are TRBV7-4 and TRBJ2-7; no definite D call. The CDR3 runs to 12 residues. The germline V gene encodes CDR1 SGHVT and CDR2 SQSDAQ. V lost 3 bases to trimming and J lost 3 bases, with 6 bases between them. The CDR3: CASSLANYEQYF. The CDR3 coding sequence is TGTGCCAGCAGCTTGGCCAACTACGAGCAGTACTTC.

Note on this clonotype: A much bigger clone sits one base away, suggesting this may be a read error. This CDR3 reads CVSGTGVAKNTQYF. The CDR3 coding sequence is TGCGTTTCCGGGACAGGGGTCGCCAAAAACACTCAGTACTTC. The chain carries TRBV2 and TRBJ2-4, with 10 nucleotides matching TRBD1. This CDR3 contains 14 residues. Germline CDR1 is SNHLY and CDR2 is FYNNEI.

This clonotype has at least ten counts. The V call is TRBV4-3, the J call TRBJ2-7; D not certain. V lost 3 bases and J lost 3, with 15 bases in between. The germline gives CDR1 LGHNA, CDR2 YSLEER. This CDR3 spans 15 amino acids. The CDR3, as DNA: TGCGCCAGCAGCCAGGGCGAACAGTCCAGCTACGAGCAGTACTTC. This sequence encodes CASSQGEQSSYEQYF.

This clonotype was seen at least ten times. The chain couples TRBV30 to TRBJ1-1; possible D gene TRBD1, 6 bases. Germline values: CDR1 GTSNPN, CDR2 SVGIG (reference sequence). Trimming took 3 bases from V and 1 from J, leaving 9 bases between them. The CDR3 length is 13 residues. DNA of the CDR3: TGTGCCTGGAGGAAACAGGGGAACACTGAAGCTTTCTTT. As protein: CAWRKQGNTEAFF.

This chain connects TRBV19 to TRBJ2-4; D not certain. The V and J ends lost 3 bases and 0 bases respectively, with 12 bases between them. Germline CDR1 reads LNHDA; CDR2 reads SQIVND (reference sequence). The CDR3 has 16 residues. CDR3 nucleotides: TGTGCCAGTAGTATGTATGGAACGCTAGCCAAAAACATTCAGTACTTC. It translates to CASSMYGTLAKNIQYF.

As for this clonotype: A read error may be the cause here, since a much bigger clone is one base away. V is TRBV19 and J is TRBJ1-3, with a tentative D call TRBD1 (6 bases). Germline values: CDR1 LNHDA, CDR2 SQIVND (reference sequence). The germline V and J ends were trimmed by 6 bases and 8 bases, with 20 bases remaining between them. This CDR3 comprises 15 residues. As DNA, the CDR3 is TGTGCCAGTAGCACAGACGGGGGGCGAAGCCACACCATATATTTT. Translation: CASSTDGGRSHTIYF. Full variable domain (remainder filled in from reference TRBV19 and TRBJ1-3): DGGITQSPKYLFRKEGQNVTLSCEQNLNHDAMYWYRQDPGQGLRLIYYSQIVNDFQKGDIAEGYSVSREKKESFPLTVTSAQKNPTAFYLCASSTDGGRSHTIYFGEGSWLTVV.

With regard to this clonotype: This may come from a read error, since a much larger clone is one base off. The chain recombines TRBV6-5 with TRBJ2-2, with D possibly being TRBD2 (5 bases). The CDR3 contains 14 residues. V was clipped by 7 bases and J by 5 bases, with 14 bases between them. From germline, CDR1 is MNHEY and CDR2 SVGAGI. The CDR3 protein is CASKGGRRTGELFF. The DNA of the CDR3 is TGTGCCAGCAAAGGCGGGCGGAGAACCGGGGAGCTGTTTTTT.

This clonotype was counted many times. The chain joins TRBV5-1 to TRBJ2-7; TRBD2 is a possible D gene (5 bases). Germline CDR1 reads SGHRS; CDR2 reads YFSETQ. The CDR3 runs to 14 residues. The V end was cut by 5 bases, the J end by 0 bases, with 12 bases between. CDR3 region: CASRQPGSSYEQYF. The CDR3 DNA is TGCGCCAGCAGACAACCGGGGAGCTCCTACGAGCAGTACTTC.

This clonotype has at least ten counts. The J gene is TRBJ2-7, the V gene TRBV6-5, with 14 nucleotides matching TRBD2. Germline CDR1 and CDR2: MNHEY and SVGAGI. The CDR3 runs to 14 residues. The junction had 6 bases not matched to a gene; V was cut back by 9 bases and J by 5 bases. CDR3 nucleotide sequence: TGTGCCAGTGAGGGACTAGCGGGAGTAGACGAGCAGTACTTC. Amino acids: CASEGLAGVDEQYF.

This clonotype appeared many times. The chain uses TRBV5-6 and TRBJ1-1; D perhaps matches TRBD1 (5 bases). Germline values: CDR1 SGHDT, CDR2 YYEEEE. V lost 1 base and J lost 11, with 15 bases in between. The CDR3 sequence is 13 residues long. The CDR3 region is CASSLRGAAWAFF. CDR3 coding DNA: TGTGCCAGCAGCTTGAGGGGCGCGGCTTGGGCTTTCTTT. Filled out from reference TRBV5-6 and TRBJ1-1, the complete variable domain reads DAGVTQSPTHLIKTRGQQVTLRCSPKSGHDTVSWYQQALGQGPQFIFQYYEEEERQRGNFPDRFSGHQFPNYSSELNVNALLLGDSALYLCASSLRGAAWAFFGQGTRLTVV.

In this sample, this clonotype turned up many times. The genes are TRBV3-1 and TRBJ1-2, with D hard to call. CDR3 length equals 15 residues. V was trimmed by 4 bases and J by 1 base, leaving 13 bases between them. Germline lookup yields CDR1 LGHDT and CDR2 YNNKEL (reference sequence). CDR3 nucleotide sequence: TGTGCCAGCAGCCCTCAGAGGCAGAATAACTATGGCTACACCTTC. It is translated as CASSPQRQNNYGYTF.

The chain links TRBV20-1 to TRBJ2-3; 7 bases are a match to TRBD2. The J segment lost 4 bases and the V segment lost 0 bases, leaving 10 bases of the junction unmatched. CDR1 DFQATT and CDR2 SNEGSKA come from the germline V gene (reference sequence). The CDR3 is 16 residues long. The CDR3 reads CSARDYRDREADTQYF. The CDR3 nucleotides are TGCAGTGCTAGAGATTATCGAGACCGGGAGGCAGATACGCAGTATTTT.

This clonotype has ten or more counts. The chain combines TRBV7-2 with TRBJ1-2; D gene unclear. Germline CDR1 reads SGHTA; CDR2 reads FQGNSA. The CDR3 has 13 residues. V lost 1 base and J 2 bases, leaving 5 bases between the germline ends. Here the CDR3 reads CASSLDGNYGYTF. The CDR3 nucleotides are TGTGCCAGCAGCTTAGACGGGAACTATGGCTACACCTTC.

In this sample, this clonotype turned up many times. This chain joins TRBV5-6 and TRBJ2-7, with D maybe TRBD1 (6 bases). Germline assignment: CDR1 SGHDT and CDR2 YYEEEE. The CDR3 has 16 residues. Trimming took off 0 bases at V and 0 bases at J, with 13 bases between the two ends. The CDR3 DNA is TGTGCCAGCAGCTTGGCCATTAGGGGGACCTCCTACGAGCAGTACTTC. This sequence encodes CASSLAIRGTSYEQYF.

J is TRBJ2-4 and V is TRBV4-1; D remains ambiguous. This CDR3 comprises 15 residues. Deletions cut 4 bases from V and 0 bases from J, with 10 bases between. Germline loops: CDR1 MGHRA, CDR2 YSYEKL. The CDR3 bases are TGCGCCAGCAGCCGGCTAGGATTAGCCAAAAACATTCAGTACTTC. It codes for CASSRLGLAKNIQYF.

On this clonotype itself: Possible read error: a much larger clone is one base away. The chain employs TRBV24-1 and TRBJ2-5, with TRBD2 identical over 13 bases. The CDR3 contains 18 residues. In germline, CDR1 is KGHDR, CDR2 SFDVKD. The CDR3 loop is CATGDPRTSGGGGETQYF. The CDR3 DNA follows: TGTGCCACCGGTGATCCGAGGACTAGCGGGGGCGGTGGGGAGACCCAGTACTTC.

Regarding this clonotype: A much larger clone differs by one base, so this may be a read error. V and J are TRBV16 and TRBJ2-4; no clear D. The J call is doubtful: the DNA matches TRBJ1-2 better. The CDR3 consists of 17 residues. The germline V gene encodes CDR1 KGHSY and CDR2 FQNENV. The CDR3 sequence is CASSERVVVRKTCGYTF. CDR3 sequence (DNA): TGTGCCAGCAGCGAGCGGGTGGTCGTTAGAAAGACCTGTGGCTACACCTTC.

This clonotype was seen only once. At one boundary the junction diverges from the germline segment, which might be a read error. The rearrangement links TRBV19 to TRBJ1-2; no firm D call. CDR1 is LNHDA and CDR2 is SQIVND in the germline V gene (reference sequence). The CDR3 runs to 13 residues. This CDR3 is CAGSITGSPGYTF. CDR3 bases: TGTGCCGGTAGTATAACTGGGAGCCCCGGCTACACCTTC. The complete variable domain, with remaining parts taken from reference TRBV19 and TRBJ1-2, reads DGGITQSPKYLFRKEGQNVTLSCEQNLNHDAMYWYRQDPGQGLRLIYYSQIVNDFQKGDIAEGYSVSREKKESFPLTVTSAQKNPTAFYLCAGSITGSPGYTFGSGTRLTVV.

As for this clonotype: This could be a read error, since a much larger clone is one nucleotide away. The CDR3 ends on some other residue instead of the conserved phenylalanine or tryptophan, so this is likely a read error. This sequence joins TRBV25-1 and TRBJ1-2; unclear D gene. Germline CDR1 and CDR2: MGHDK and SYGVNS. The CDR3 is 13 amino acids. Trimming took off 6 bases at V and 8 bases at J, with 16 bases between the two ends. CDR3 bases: TGTGCCAGCAGCCAAGGCGAGATAGGAGGCTACACCTCC. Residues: CASSQGEIGGYTS.

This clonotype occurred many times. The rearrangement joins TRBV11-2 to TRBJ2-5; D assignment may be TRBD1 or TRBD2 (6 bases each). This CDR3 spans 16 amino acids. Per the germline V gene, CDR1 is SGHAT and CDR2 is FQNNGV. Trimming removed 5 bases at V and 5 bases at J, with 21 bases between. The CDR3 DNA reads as TGTGCCAGCAGCCCGGCGGGGTTAGGGGGTGCGGAGACCCAGTACTTC. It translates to CASSPAGLGGAETQYF.

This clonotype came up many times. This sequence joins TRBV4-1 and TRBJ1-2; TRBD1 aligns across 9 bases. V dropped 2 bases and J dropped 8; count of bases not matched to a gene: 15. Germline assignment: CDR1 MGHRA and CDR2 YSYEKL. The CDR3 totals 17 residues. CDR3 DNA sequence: TGCGCCAGCAGCCAACCCGGACTAGGACAGGGGATGGAAGGCTACACCTTC. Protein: CASSQPGLGQGMEGYTF.

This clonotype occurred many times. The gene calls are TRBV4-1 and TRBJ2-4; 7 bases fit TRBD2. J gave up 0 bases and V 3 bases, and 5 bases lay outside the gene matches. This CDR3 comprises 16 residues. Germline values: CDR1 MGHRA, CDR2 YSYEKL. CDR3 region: CASSHLAVKAKNIQYF. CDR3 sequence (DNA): TGCGCCAGCAGCCACCTAGCGGTAAAAGCCAAAAACATTCAGTACTTC.